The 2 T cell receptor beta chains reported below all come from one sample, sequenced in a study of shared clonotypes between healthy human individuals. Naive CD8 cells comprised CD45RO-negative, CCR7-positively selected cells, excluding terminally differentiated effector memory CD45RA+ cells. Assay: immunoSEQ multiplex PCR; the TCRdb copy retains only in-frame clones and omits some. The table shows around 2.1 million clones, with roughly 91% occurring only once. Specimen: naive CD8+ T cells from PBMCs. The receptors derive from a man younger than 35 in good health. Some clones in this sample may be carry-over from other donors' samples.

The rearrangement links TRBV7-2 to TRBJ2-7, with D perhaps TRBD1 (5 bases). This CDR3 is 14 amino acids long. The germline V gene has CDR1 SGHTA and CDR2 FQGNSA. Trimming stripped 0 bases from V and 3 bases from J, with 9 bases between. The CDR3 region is CASSLALRVYEQYF. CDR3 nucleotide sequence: TGTGCCAGCAGCTTAGCCCTCAGGGTCTACGAGCAGTACTTC.

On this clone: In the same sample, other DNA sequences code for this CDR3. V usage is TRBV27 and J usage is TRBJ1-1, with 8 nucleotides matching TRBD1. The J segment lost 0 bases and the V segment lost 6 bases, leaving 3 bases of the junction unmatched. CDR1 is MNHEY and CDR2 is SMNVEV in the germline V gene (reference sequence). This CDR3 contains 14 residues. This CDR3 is CASSLTGVNTEAFF. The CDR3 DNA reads TGTGCCAGCAGCCTGACAGGGGTGAACACTGAAGCTTTCTTT.